Each of the 21 T cell receptor beta chains below was sequenced from the same sample in a study of control samples from healthy donors and cancer patients. The repertoire was sequenced with immunoSEQ multiplex PCR; TCRdb's copy has only in-frame clones and lacks some. This sample has approximately 49,000 clones, with around nine tenths found just once. Material for sequencing was PBMCs. These receptors originate from a man aged 35 to 55 with colorectal cancer.

This CDR3 is CATSPSGYEQYF. CDR3 coding DNA: TGTGCCACCTCACCTAGCGGCTACGAGCAGTACTTC. The rearrangement joins TRBV19 to TRBJ2-7, with 7 nucleotides matching TRBD2. Unmatched junction bases numbered 6, after V lost 10 bases and J lost 3 bases. The length of the CDR3 is 12 residues. Germline V lookup: CDR1 LNHDA, CDR2 SQIVND (reference sequence).

The rearrangement uses TRBV20-1 and TRBJ2-7; 7 nucleotides agree with TRBD1. The CDR3 covers 11 residues. Trimming cost V 4 bases and J 4 bases; bases outside gene matches: 1. CDR1 is DFQATT and CDR2 is SNEGSKA in the germline V gene (reference sequence). CDR3 amino acids: CSANRGYEQYF. In DNA form, the CDR3 reads TGCAGTGCTAACAGGGGTTACGAGCAGTACTTC.

This chain uses TRBV6-4 with TRBJ2-7; 10 bases map to TRBD2. Unmatched junction bases numbered 6, after V lost 4 bases and J lost 6 bases. CDR3 size: 14 residues. The V gene's germline CDR1 is MRHNA and CDR2 SNTAGT. Here the CDR3 reads CASSVSSGSREQYF. As DNA, the CDR3 is TGTGCCAGCAGTGTATCTAGCGGGAGTCGCGAGCAGTACTTC.

This sequence joins TRBV2 and TRBJ1-6; D remains ambiguous. The CDR3 is 17 residues long. Germline V gives CDR1 SNHLY, CDR2 FYNNEI. The ends were cut back, 4 bases at V and 4 bases at J, with 17 bases in the middle. CDR3 nucleotides: TGTGCCAGCAGTGCTAGGAGGGCCGTGATTTATAATTCACCCCTCCACTTT. This translates into CASSARRAVIYNSPLHF.

The CDR3 DNA is TGCAGTGCTAGTGGCCTAGCGGGAGTTCATGAGCAGTTCTTC. Translating it yields CSASGLAGVHEQFF. The chain uses TRBV20-1 and TRBJ2-1, with 10 bases matching TRBD2. Germline assignment: CDR1 DFQATT and CDR2 SNEGSKA (reference sequence). Trimming took 3 bases from V and 8 from J; bases not matched to a gene: 7. The CDR3 covers 14 residues.

The chain employs TRBV28 and TRBJ2-5; the D is unclear. The CDR3 is 11 residues long. Per germline, CDR1 MDHEN and CDR2 SYDVKM. V was cut by 10 bases and J by 5 bases, with 11 bases left in between. CDR3 loop: CATGQWETQYF. The CDR3 DNA is TGTGCCACCGGTCAATGGGAGACCCAGTACTTC. The full variable domain, with the rest looked up from reference TRBV28 and TRBJ2-5, is DVKVTQSSRYLVKRTGEKVFLECVQDMDHENMFWYRQDPGLGLRLIYFSYDVKMKEKGDIPEGYSVSREKKERFSLILESASTNQTSMYLCATGQWETQYFGPGTRLLVL.

The V call is TRBV24-1, the J call TRBJ2-5, with D possibly being TRBD1 (5 bases). Germline assignment: CDR1 KGHDR and CDR2 SFDVKD. The CDR3 covers 15 residues. Trimming took off 0 bases at V and 5 bases at J, with 12 bases between the two ends. Written as DNA, the CDR3 is TGTGCCACCAGTGATTTGAAGGGGCTTGGGGAGACCCAGTACTTC. Amino acids: CATSDLKGLGETQYF.

This chain connects TRBV5-5 to TRBJ2-3; D perhaps matches TRBD1 (5 bases). V lost 2 bases and J 4 bases, leaving 11 bases between the germline ends. The germline V gene has CDR1 SGHKS and CDR2 YYEKEE (reference sequence). The CDR3 consists of 14 residues. The CDR3 DNA is TGTGCCAGCAGCTTAAGGGGCTACGCAGATACGCAGTATTTT. Protein product: CASSLRGYADTQYF.

The gene calls are TRBV27 and TRBJ2-7; D might be TRBD2 (6 bases). Trimming took 5 bases from V and 0 from J, leaving 14 bases between them. Per the germline V gene, CDR1 is MNHEY and CDR2 is SMNVEV (reference sequence). This CDR3 contains 15 residues. The CDR3 DNA sequence: TGTGCCAGCAGTGGCACATTGGGAGGCTCCTACGAGCAGTACTTC. This gives the protein CASSGTLGGSYEQYF.

The chain carries TRBV3-1 (or the pseudogene TRBV3-2) and TRBJ2-7, with D perhaps matching TRBD1 (6 bases). Deletions cut 5 bases from V and 6 bases from J, with 17 bases between. The CDR3 loop spans 14 amino acids. Germline V gene sequence: CDR1 LGHDT, CDR2 YNNKEL (reference sequence). CDR3 in DNA: TGTGCCAGCAGCAGACGACAGGCGGTCGGCGAGCAGTACTTC. Protein sequence: CASSRRQAVGEQYF.

The chain carries TRBV10-2 and TRBJ1-6, with 9 nucleotides matching TRBD1. Germline V gene sequence: CDR1 WSHSY, CDR2 SAAADI. The CDR3 extends over 16 amino acids. With 1 base clipped from V and 7 bases from J, the junction kept 5 bases outside the gene matches. The CDR3 DNA follows: TGCGCCAGCAGTGAGTGGGAAACAGGGGGCAATTCACCCCTCCACTTT. Amino acid sequence: CASSEWETGGNSPLHF.

The J gene is TRBJ1-1, the V gene TRBV5-1; possible D gene TRBD1, 5 bases. The CDR3 extends over 13 amino acids. V lost 0 bases to trimming and J lost 4 bases, with 7 bases between them. Germline CDR1 and CDR2: SGHRS and YFSETQ. Written as DNA, the CDR3 is TGCGCCAGCAGCTTGGCTGGGACCACTGAAGCTTTCTTT. This sequence encodes CASSLAGTTEAFF.

This clone was detected a few times. The V and J genes are TRBV7-9 and TRBJ2-4; possibly TRBD1 for D (5 bases). Trimming pared 1 base from V and 5 bases from J, leaving 9 bases between. Germline CDR1 is SEHNR and CDR2 is FQNEAQ (reference sequence). The CDR3 is 14 residues long. The CDR3 protein is CASSLGQGQNIQYF. As DNA, the CDR3 is TGTGCCAGCAGCTTAGGGCAGGGCCAAAACATTCAGTACTTC.

The chain is built from TRBV6-5 and TRBJ2-2; unclear D gene. The CDR3 spans 16 residues. Germline assignment: CDR1 MNHEY and CDR2 SVGAGI. With 0 bases removed from V and 1 base from J, the gap between germline ends came to 9 bases. The CDR3 coding sequence is TGTGCCAGCAGTTACTCCCGCGGCCTGAACACCGGGGAGCTGTTTTTT. This encodes CASSYSRGLNTGELFF.

The gene calls are TRBV30 and TRBJ1-1; a possible D gene is TRBD1 (6 bases). Trimming shortened V by 0 bases and J by 4 bases, and 9 bases separated the two germline ends. Germline assignment: CDR1 GTSNPN and CDR2 SVGIG (reference sequence). CDR3 length equals 13 residues. CDR3 nucleotide sequence: TGTGCCTGGAGTGTGGTAGGGGGCACTGAAGCTTTCTTT. Encoded protein: CAWSVVGGTEAFF.

This chain connects TRBV5-1 to TRBJ2-3; 8 bases fit TRBD1. Germline V gene data show CDR1 as SGHRS and CDR2 as YFSETQ. The CDR3 runs 16 residues. The junction had 8 bases not matched to a gene; V was cut back by 1 base and J by 4 bases. The CDR3 DNA sequence: TGCGCCAGCAGCTTGAACTCAGGGGGCAGGCCAGATACGCAGTATTTT. This codes for CASSLNSGGRPDTQYF.

The chain couples TRBV28 to TRBJ2-7; D remains unclear. The CDR3 has 12 amino acids. The ends were cut back, 3 bases at V and 3 bases at J, with 6 bases in the middle. Germline CDR1 MDHEN, CDR2 SYDVKM. In DNA, the CDR3 is TGTGCCAGCAGTTTTAAAGGCTACGAGCAGTACTTC. Translation gives CASSFKGYEQYF.

This clone is a singleton in its sample. This chain joins TRBV7-2 and TRBJ1-1; no clear D gene. CDR1 is SGHTA and CDR2 is FQGNSA in the germline V gene. V lost 3 bases and J 0 bases, leaving 11 bases between the germline ends. The CDR3 has 15 amino acids. CDR3 sequence reads: CASSLHGQLNTEAFF. As DNA, the CDR3 is TGTGCCAGCAGCTTGCACGGGCAGCTGAACACTGAAGCTTTCTTT.

V and J are TRBV12-3 or TRBV12-4 and TRBJ2-7, with a weak D call TRBD1 (5 bases). CDR3 length equals 11 residues. Trimming pared 5 bases from V and 5 bases from J, leaving 7 bases between. Here the CDR3 reads CASSEGDEQYF. DNA of the CDR3: TGTGCCAGCAGTGAAGGGGACGAGCAGTACTTC.

The chain has TRBV10-3 and TRBJ2-3; 8 bases fit TRBD2. V lost 0 bases, J lost 0 bases, and 5 bases stayed unmatched. This CDR3 has 17 residues. Germline values: CDR1 ENHRY, CDR2 SYGVKD. The CDR3 region has the DNA TGTGCCATCAGTGAGTCGACCGGGAGGGGTAGCACAGATACGCAGTATTTT. Its protein is CAISESTGRGSTDTQYF.

The V call is TRBV7-8, the J call TRBJ2-5; D may be TRBD1 (5 bases). This CDR3 spans 14 amino acids. Germline CDR1 reads SGHVS; CDR2 reads FQNEAQ. V dropped 4 bases and J dropped 1 base, with 10 bases sitting between them. The CDR3 DNA reads TGTGCCAGCAGCTCGAGACAGACCCAAGAGACCCAGTACTTC. Its protein is CASSSRQTQETQYF.